Detailed here is one T cell receptor (beta chain). This clonotype was counted between two and nine times. Its antigen is unknown. Base qualities are not provided; no much larger clone lies one nucleotide away. The data stem from a study of Graves' ophthalmopathy and Graves' hyperthyroidism (dated by TCRdb to 2016 to 2019). The study in broad terms: Peripheral blood was collected at initial diagnosis, prior to any treatment. To explore V-J signatures distinguishing ophthalmopathy from hyperthyroidism, a discovery set of 100 patients (around 44 ophthalmopathy, 57 stable hyperthyroidism) was enrolled. To tell Graves' ophthalmopathy apart from Graves' hyperthyroidism, and to predict which patients would progress to ophthalmopathy, the study relied on TCR beta repertoire signatures. An independent validation cohort was composed of around 19 hyperthyroidism patients and around 16 patients who later progressed from hyperthyroidism to ophthalmopathy. Following sample collection, hyperthyroidism patients were given methimazole at a starting dose of 30 mg daily, and ophthalmopathy patients were given high-dose intravenous methylprednisolone. In total, 120 to 150 blood samples were TCR-sequenced: fewer than 50 ophthalmopathy, under 85 hyperthyroidism and 17 hyperthyroidism-to-ophthalmopathy patients. T-cell repertoires of thyroid tissue and blood were compared in more than 5 hyperthyroidism patients. The paper as a whole reports these results and caveats: Sample size was not statistically predetermined, and group allocation was not concealed from the investigators. In validation, the model predicted ophthalmopathy progression with more than 70% sensitivity and approximately 78% specificity; some twelve predicted patients were CT-confirmed with GO in a median of about 6.2 months. Most expanded thyroid clonotypes with a frequency above 0.001 also appeared in blood, which suggests that blood repertoires may reflect the immune response in the thyroid. Ophthalmopathy was separated from stable hyperthyroidism by the 13-signature model with just under 90% sensitivity and about 83% specificity in cross-validation and with 80%/75% in the test set.

Unmatched junction bases come to 10, with V trimmed by 11 bases and J by 0 bases. The CDR3 spans 15 residues, from the cysteine through the phenylalanine. The CDR3 DNA has 45 bases and is translated from base 1. The germline V gene provides CDR1 WSHSY and CDR2 SAAADI. For repertoire sequencing, TCR beta CDR3 regions were amplified from RNA transcripts. A first-round RT-PCR used HTBI primers with the Qiagen OneStep RT-PCR kit, followed by a second-round multiplex PCR, size selection and purification. The libraries underwent paired-end sequencing with 100 bp reads on an Illumina HiSeq2000. Under the source paper's analysis protocol: Reads were processed with SOAPnuke, discarding reads with adapters, uncalled bases, mean Phred below 15, or no exact constant-primer or identifier match. COPE v1.2.5 was used to merge high-quality paired reads. Each unique nucleotide sequence was treated as a clonotype, and MiTCR v1.1 was used to align the clonotypes to the IMGT TRB V, D and J references. Only V-J combinations with frequency above 0.0001 were analysed, covering approximately 99% of repertoires. For each V-J combination, a TCR clonal expansion and chaos score was defined as F50 clonal expansion divided by the chaos observed in the TCRdist matrix. Welch's t-statistics and random forest were used to narrow the features down to more than 10 V-J combinations, which were then fed into a naive Bayes classifier. The similarity between thyroid and blood repertoires was quantified using the Morisita-Horn index. TCRdb applied fastp at Q25 and MiXCR to the public reads, then kept only in-frame beta chains. Rows with a matching CDR3 protein are joined into one entry that keeps the most common DNA and genes. The V and J calls and clone size are TCRdb's, not the authors'. This sample lists 230,000 or so distinct CDR3 sequences; around 42% were detected once. The biggest ten clones account for more than 45% of the sample.

Ophthalmopathy patients had moderately to severely active disease, Clinical Activity Score of at least 3, NOSPECS grade of at least 4, and disease duration under 3 months. Anyone with other autoimmune diseases, uncontrolled infections, pregnancy or lactation was excluded from the study. Diagnosis was based on clinical symptoms, serum thyroxine, TRAb, thyroid ultrasound and orbital computed tomography. PBMCs were isolated from about 10 ml of fresh peripheral blood by Ficoll-Paque density gradient centrifugation. Trizol reagent was used to extract the total RNA, and its quality was then checked on an Agilent 2100 Bioanalyzer.

This clonotype was sampled from an adult man with Graves' ophthalmopathy. The sample comprised peripheral blood. Recombination joined TRBV10-2 with TRBJ1-5; 7 of the junction bases match TRBD1. The DNA sequence follows: TGCGCCTCAAGACAGGGCGCCGGTAGCAATCAGCCCCAGCATTTT. Its amino acids are CASRQGAGSNQPQHF.